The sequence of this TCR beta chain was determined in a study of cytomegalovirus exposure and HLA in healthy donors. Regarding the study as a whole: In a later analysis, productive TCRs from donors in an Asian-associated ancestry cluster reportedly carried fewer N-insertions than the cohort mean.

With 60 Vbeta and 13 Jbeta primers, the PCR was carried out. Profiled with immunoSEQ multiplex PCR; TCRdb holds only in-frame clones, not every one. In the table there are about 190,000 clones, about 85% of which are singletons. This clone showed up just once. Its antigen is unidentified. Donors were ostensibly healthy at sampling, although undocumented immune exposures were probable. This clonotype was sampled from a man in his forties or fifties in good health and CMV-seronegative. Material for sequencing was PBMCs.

The chain's CDR3 is CASSLASGEYNEQFF. The CDR3 DNA reads TGTGCCAGCAGCTTAGCGTCAGGGGAATACAATGAGCAGTTCTTC. The genes are TRBV7-6 and TRBJ2-1, with D tentatively TRBD1 (6 bases). CDR3 length: 15 residues. CDR1 and CDR2 from the germline V gene are SGHVS and FNYEAQ. V was pared by 0 bases and J by 4 bases, with 10 bases between.